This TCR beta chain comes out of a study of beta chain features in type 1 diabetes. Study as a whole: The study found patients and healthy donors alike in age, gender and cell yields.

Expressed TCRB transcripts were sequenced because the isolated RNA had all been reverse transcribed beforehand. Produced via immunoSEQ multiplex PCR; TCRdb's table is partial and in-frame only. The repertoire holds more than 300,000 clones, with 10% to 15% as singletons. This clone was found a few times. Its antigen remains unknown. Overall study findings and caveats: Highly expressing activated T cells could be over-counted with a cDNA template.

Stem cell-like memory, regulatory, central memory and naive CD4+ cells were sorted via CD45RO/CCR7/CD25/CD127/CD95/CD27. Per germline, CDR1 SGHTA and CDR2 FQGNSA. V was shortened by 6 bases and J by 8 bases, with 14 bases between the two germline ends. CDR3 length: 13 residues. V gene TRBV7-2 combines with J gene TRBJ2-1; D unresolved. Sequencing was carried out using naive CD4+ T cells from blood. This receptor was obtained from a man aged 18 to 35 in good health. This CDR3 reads CASRNRVPDEQFF. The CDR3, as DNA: TGTGCCAGCAGAAACCGCGTCCCGGATGAGCAGTTCTTC.